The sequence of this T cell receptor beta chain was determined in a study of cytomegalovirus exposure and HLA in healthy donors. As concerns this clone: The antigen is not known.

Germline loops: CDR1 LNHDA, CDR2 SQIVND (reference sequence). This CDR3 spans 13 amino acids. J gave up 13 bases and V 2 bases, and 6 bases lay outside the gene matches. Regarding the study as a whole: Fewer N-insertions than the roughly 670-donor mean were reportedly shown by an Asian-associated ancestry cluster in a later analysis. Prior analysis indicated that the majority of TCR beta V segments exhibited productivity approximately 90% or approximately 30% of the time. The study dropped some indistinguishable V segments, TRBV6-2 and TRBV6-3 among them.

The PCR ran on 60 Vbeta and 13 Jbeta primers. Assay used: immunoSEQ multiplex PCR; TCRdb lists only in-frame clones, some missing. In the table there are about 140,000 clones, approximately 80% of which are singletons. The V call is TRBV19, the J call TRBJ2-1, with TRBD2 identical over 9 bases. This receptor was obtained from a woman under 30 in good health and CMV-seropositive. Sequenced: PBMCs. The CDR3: CASSIISGGYQFF. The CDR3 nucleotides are TGTGCCAGTAGTATAATAAGCGGGGGGTATCAGTTCTTC.